This is a list of T cell receptor beta chains from one sample in a study of T cells after yellow fever vaccination. MiXCR, applied by TCRdb to the 5' RACE reads, yields one record per CDR3 protein. This table holds 100,000 to 150,000 distinct CDR3 sequences, 7.2% found once. The material sequenced was CD4+ T cells sorted from PBMCs, taken around 45 days after the first yellow fever vaccination. The receptors come from a man between 18 and 35 years old who received the YFV17D yellow fever vaccine. Each CDR3 is given with its conserved first and last residue.

TRBJ1-2 | 15 | TRBV7-2 | CASSFGQGPRYGYTF
TRBJ2-1 | 13 | TRBV18 | CASSLQGYNEQFF
TRBJ2-5 | 16 | TRBV6-5 | CASSYQLAGGSETQYF
TRBJ2-5 | 13 | TRBV7-2 | CASSLDGYGTQYF
TRBJ2-7 | 15 | TRBV7-2 | CASSARSGEGREQYF
TRBJ2-1 | 16 | TRBV7-3 | CASSFNSGGGDNEQFF
TRBJ1-1 | 16 | TRBV27 | CASSPDSWVRGTEAFF
TRBJ2-1 | 15 | TRBV20-1 | CSAREPRGGGGEQFF
TRBJ2-3 | 14 | TRBV24-1 | CATSDARGTDTQYF
TRBJ2-5 | 16 | TRBV20-1 | CSASRSGTAGRETQYF
TRBJ2-3 | 16 | TRBV20-1 | CSAREAGGLSTDTQYF
TRBJ2-3 | 15 | TRBV6-5 | CASSSAGRGWDTQYF
TRBJ2-2 | 15 | TRBV4-3 | CASSPDWGNTGELFF
TRBJ2-5 | 15 | TRBV20-1 | CSARRLAGDQETQYF
TRBJ1-5 | 15 | TRBV7-9 | CASSRSGQANQPQHF
TRBJ2-5 | 16 | TRBV7-2 | CASRPRLAGRMETQYF
TRBJ2-5 | 13 | TRBV6-1 | CASLRGGLETQYF
TRBJ2-3 | 15 | TRBV10-3 | CAITRGLSSTDTQYF
TRBJ2-2 | 15 | TRBV5-1 | CASSFLGVNTGELFF
TRBJ2-7 | 14 | TRBV11-2 | CASSLVKGTYEQYF
TRBJ1-3 | 18 | TRBV28 | CASSLPEVTGAKGNTIYF
TRBJ2-1 | 14 | TRBV7-2 | CASSGGAPRNEQFF
TRBJ1-1 | 16 | TRBV4-3 | CASSQDEGQGGTEAFF
TRBJ2-5 | 17 | TRBV27 | CASSFYPPRWGDETQYF
TRBJ1-4 | 14 | TRBV5-1 | CASSPGTRNEKLFF
TRBJ2-4 | 14 | TRBV7-2 | CASSFLQGKNIQYF
TRBJ1-2 | 14 | TRBV7-8 | CASSLEDSNYGYTF
TRBJ2-1 | 16 | TRBV7-2 | CASSSHRGAGINEQFF
TRBJ2-2 | 16 | TRBV4-1 | CASRVIGKRGTGELFF
TRBJ2-3 | 15 | TRBV29-1 | CSVTLSGTSTDTQYF
TRBJ1-6 | 17 | TRBV6-6 | CASSYGNGGGYNSPLHF
TRBJ1-6 | 14 | TRBV19 | CASGHRGRVGPLHF
TRBJ2-5 | 13 | TRBV9 | CASSAGGEETQYF
TRBJ1-5 | 13 | TRBV10-3 | CAISIGLNQPQHF
TRBJ2-4 | 14 | TRBV9 | CASSMRATENIQYF